These T cell receptor beta chains were read from a single sample in a study of T cells in Graves' hyperthyroidism and ophthalmopathy. From the multiplex PCR reads, TCRdb called clonotypes with MiXCR, one entry per CDR3 protein. This table holds over 500,000 distinct CDR3 sequences, roughly 15% found once. Sequencing was carried out using blood. These receptors all come from a woman aged 25 to 39 with Graves' ophthalmopathy. Each CDR3 is given with its conserved first and last residue. Fields, in order: J gene, clone size, D gene, V gene, CDR3 DNA, CDR3 protein. D genes are given only for firm matches. A clone size is listed for some rows: how often the clone was seen (once, few, many), or a class if it is expanded.

TRBJ2-5 . . TRBV20-1 TGCAGTGCTAGGAATCCCAGGGAGATGGAGACCCAGTACTTC CSARNPREMETQYF
TRBJ2-3 many TRBD2 TRBV11-3 TGTGCCAGCAGCCGTACTAGCGGGCTTCAAGGGATGGATACGCAGTATTTT CASSRTSGLQGMDTQYF
TRBJ1-3 many . TRBV28 TGTGCCAGCACGGCGGGCGAGTGGGGTGGAAACACCATATATTTT CASTAGEWGGNTIYF
TRBJ2-1 . TRBD1 TRBV19 TGTGCCAGTAGTCCGCAGGGGGCGAACAATGAGCAGTTCTTC CASSPQGANNEQFF
TRBJ1-5 many . TRBV7-8 TGTGCCAGCAGCTCCCGTCCCCAGCAGTTTAGCAATCAGCCCCAGCATTTT CASSSRPQQFSNQPQHF
TRBJ2-7 many . TRBV28 TGTGCCAGCAGTGGGGCCCCTTACAGCTCCTACGAGCAGTACTTC CASSGAPYSSYEQYF
TRBJ1-3 few TRBD1 TRBV5-8 TGTGCCAGCAGCTGGGCCGGGACAGGTGGAAACACCATATATTTT CASSWAGTGGNTIYF
TRBJ2-3 . . TRBV7-3 TGCGCCAGCAGCCAAGATCCGGGGGCACAAGATACGCAGTATTTT CASSQDPGAQDTQYF
TRBJ1-1 many . TRBV18 TGTGCCAGCGCTCGGACGGGGAACACTGAAGCTTTCTTT CASARTGNTEAFF
TRBJ2-1 many . TRBV20-1 TGCAGTGCTAAACCCCTAAGTGGCAATGAGCAGTTCTTC CSAKPLSGNEQFF
TRBJ2-1 . . TRBV24-1 TGTGCCACCAGTGATTTTAGAGGGGGGCTAGCGATCGATGAGCAGTTCTTC CATSDFRGGLAIDEQFF
TRBJ2-3 many . TRBV24-1 TGTGCCACCAGGGGAGCGGTCACAGATACGCAGTATTTT CATRGAVTDTQYF
TRBJ2-1 many TRBD1 TRBV10-3 TGTGCCATCAGTGAAGCCGGGACAGCGTCGAATGAGCAGTTCTTC CAISEAGTASNEQFF
TRBJ1-3 many TRBD1 TRBV20-1 TGCAGTGCTAGCCCCCCAAACAGGGGAAGAAACACCATATATTTT CSASPPNRGRNTIYF
TRBJ2-1 . . TRBV29-1 TGCAGCGTTGAATCGGACACAGACTACAATGAGCAGTTCTTC CSVESDTDYNEQFF
TRBJ2-3 many TRBD2 TRBV10-3 TGTGCCATCAGCGGGACTAGCGGAGATACGCAGTATTTT CAISGTSGDTQYF
TRBJ2-7 once TRBD2 TRBV27 TGTGCCAGCGGAGTAGCGGGATCCTACGAGCAGTACTTC CASGVAGSYEQYF
TRBJ1-5 . . TRBV6-1 TGTGCCAGCAGCGGTAATGGGCCCAAAGCTGGTAGCAATCAGCCCCAGCATTTT CASSGNGPKAGSNQPQHF
TRBJ2-7 . TRBD1 TRBV10-3 TGTGCCATCCAGGGGGTCTCCTACGAGCAGTACTTC CAIQGVSYEQYF
TRBJ2-7 many TRBD2 TRBV9 TGTGCCAGCAGTGTGGCTAGCGGGAGTTACGAGCAGTACTTC CASSVASGSYEQYF
TRBJ2-2 . . TRBV13 TGTGCCAGCAGCCGACAGGCCCGGGGGCCCGGGGAGCTGTTTTTT CASSRQARGPGELFF
TRBJ2-7 many TRBD2 TRBV15 TGTGCCACCAGCAGAGATTGGTTCCGCGGGAGGAACTACGAGCAGTACTTC CATSRDWFRGRNYEQYF
TRBJ2-3 . . TRBV7-2 TGTGCCAACAGCTTACCGGACACAGATACGCAGTATTTT CANSLPDTDTQYF
TRBJ2-1 many TRBD2 TRBV29-1 TGCAGCGCCGAGGGACTAGCGGGAGGGGTCGAGAATGAGCAGTTCTTC CSAEGLAGGVENEQFF
TRBJ1-1 once TRBD1 TRBV2 TGTGCCGGGGCCGGGACAGGGTTCACTGAAGCTTTCTTT CAGAGTGFTEAFF
TRBJ1-4 . . TRBV9 TGTGCCAGCAGCGTAGGGAGGGGAGTCGGGGAAAAACTGTTTTTT CASSVGRGVGEKLFF
TRBJ2-1 many TRBD2 TRBV12-3/TRBV12-4 TGTGCCAGCAGTTTGCTAGCGGGAGTGTCGAATGAGCAGTTCTTC CASSLLAGVSNEQFF
TRBJ2-7 few . TRBV30 TGTGCCTGGAGTGTAACCTATGGGGTGGCAGGGTATTCTTCCTACGAGCAGTACTTC CAWSVTYGVAGYSSYEQYF
TRBJ2-1 many TRBD2 TRBV29-1 TGCAGCTTCCCTGGGGCGGGAGGCAGGAACAATGAGCAGTTCTTC CSFPGAGGRNNEQFF
TRBJ1-1 many TRBD1 TRBV20-1 TGCAGTGCTAGAGATCCGGGACAGGACACTGAAGCTTTCTTT CSARDPGQDTEAFF
TRBJ1-1 many . TRBV6-1 TGTGCCAGCAGTGACCAGCAGAGGGGTGAAGCTTTCTTT CASSDQQRGEAFF
TRBJ2-3 . TRBD1 TRBV7-3 TGTGCCAGCAGCTTAAAAGGGGGCCGGGTAGATACGCAGTATTTT CASSLKGGRVDTQYF
TRBJ1-2 . . TRBV5-1 TGCGCCAGCAGCCACGGACGGTATGGCTACACCTTC CASSHGRYGYTF
TRBJ1-2 few . TRBV28 TGTGCCAGCAGTTTAAGTTGGGCTCCCCAACTTTATGGCTACACCTTC CASSLSWAPQLYGYTF
TRBJ2-7 . TRBD2 TRBV29-1 TGCAGCGTTGAAGATGGGGGACTAGCGGGATACGAGCAGTACTTC CSVEDGGLAGYEQYF
TRBJ2-1 . . TRBV20-1 TGCAGTGTCCCCGGACTTTCCAATGAGCGGTTCTTC CSVPGLSNERFF
TRBJ2-1 many TRBD2 TRBV3-1 TGTGCCAGCAGCCCGAACTCCCGCGGGAGCTCCTACAATGAGCAGTTCTTC CASSPNSRGSSYNEQFF
TRBJ2-7 many . TRBV12-3/TRBV12-4 TGTGCCAGCAGTTTGGGAGGACGTTCCTACTACGAGCAGTACTTC CASSLGGRSYYEQYF
TRBJ2-7 many TRBD1 TRBV29-1 TGCAGCGCTTATAACCGGGACAGGGGGCTGAACGAGCAGTACTTC CSAYNRDRGLNEQYF
TRBJ1-6 . . TRBV20-1 TGCAGTGCGCGGGACACCAATAATTCACCCCTCCACTTT CSARDTNNSPLHF
TRBJ2-7 . TRBD2 TRBV11-2 TGTGCCAGCAGCTTTGAGGGACTAGCGGGAGGGTACGAGCAGTACTTC CASSFEGLAGGYEQYF
TRBJ1-4 . TRBD1 TRBV7-9 TGTGCCAGCAGCTTAGTTGGGACAGCTGAAAAACTGTTTTTT CASSLVGTAEKLFF
TRBJ2-7 many . TRBV11-2 TGTGCCAGCAGCTTAAGAGGACTGAACACCTACGAGCAGTACTTC CASSLRGLNTYEQYF
TRBJ2-3 many . TRBV2 TGTGCCAGCAGTGACTTGGGGTCTAGTCACCCAGATACGCAGTATTTT CASSDLGSSHPDTQYF
TRBJ1-5 many . TRBV7-2 TGTGCCAGCAGCTTTGGGGACGGGAGCAATCAGCCCCAGCATTTT CASSFGDGSNQPQHF
TRBJ2-6 few . TRBV20-1 TGCAGTGCCCCCAAGGGGGGCAGGTTCCCAACTGGGGCCAACGTCCTGACTTTC CSAPKGGRFPTGANVLTF
TRBJ2-1 few TRBD2 TRBV6-1 TGTGCCAGCATCCCTAGCGGGTTGAGCTCCTACAATGAGCAGTTCTTC CASIPSGLSSYNEQFF
TRBJ2-1 . TRBD1 TRBV19 TGTGCCAGTAGTATAGAGCCGGGACAGTACAATGAGCAGTTCTTC CASSIEPGQYNEQFF
TRBJ2-7 . TRBD2 TRBV11-1 TGTGCCAGCAGCTTAGGAGGGACTAGCGGGTTGAGCGAGCAGTACTTC CASSLGGTSGLSEQYF
TRBJ2-7 many TRBD2 TRBV29-1 TGCAGCGTTCCGGGACTAGCGGGATCCTACGAGCAGTACTTC CSVPGLAGSYEQYF
TRBJ2-1 many . TRBV5-1 TGCGCCAGCAGCCGTCTTAGCGGACCTGACCACAATGAGCAGTTCTTC CASSRLSGPDHNEQFF
TRBJ2-1 many . TRBV30 TGTGCCCGGCAGCTGTCGGGATACAATGAGCAGTTCTTC CARQLSGYNEQFF
TRBJ2-3 . TRBD2 TRBV12-3/TRBV12-4 TGTGCCAGCAGTTTGGCGGGAGTAGCAGATACGCAGTATTTT CASSLAGVADTQYF
TRBJ2-2 many TRBD2 TRBV28 TGTGCCAGCAGTTTAGAGGTTCTAGCGGGGGCGAACACCGGGGAGCTGTTTTTT CASSLEVLAGANTGELFF
TRBJ1-3 once . TRBV6-5 TGTGCCAGCAGTTACTCCCCCAGCTCTGGAAACACCATATATTTT CASSYSPSSGNTIYF
TRBJ2-2 many . TRBV28 TGTGCCAGCACCCCCGACCTGGCCGGGGAGCTGTTTTTT CASTPDLAGELFF
TRBJ1-5 . . TRBV9 TGTGCCAGCAGCGTAGGGGCAGGGGAGGCTCAGCCCCAGCATTTT CASSVGAGEAQPQHF
TRBJ2-7 . . TRBV6-1 TGTGCCAGCAGGCTGACAGAGGGGCTCTACGAGCAGTACTTC CASRLTEGLYEQYF